Shown below are 7 T cell receptor beta chains from a single sample sequenced in a study of graft-versus-host responses after intestinal transplantation. Intraepithelial and lamina propria lymphocytes were released after the graft tissue was processed. TCRdb's table, derived via immunoSEQ multiplex PCR, lists solely in-frame clones and lacks some. This table has some 15,000 clones, 65% to 90% appearing once. The sample here was ileum tissue, taken 584 days after intestinal transplantation. These receptor sequences come from a human patient who received an intestinal transplant, so some T cells may come from the graft donor.

Worth noting for this clone: Other nucleotide sequences in the sample specify the same CDR3. The chain employs TRBV19 and TRBJ2-2, with no clear D. The CDR3 runs 15 residues. Germline CDR1 is LNHDA and CDR2 is SQIVND (reference sequence). V was cut by 3 bases and J by 1 base, with 9 bases left in between. The CDR3 DNA is TGTGCCAGTAGTATTGGCAGGAGGAACACCGGGGAGCTGTTTTTT. This sequence encodes CASSIGRRNTGELFF.

This clone appeared a few times. The genes are TRBV6-5 and TRBJ2-7; D gene ambiguous. From germline, CDR1 is MNHEY and CDR2 SVGAGI. The CDR3 is 15 residues long. V was shortened by 0 bases and J by 3 bases, with 12 bases between the two germline ends. The CDR3 region is CASSYSTGAGYEQYF. CDR3 DNA sequence: TGTGCCAGCAGTTACTCGACGGGCGCAGGCTACGAGCAGTACTTC.

The rearrangement uses TRBV19 and TRBJ2-5, with D perhaps TRBD2 (6 bases). The J call may not be correct, given that the DNA end is closer to TRBJ2-7. Germline-derived CDR1 and CDR2 are LNHDA and SQIVND (reference sequence). This CDR3 comprises 14 residues. The CDR3 nucleotides read TGTGCCAGTAGTAATACCGGGAGATTCTACGAGCAGTACTTC. The encoded protein is CASSNTGRFYEQYF.

The V call is TRBV9, the J call TRBJ2-2, with D perhaps matching TRBD1 (6 bases). CDR3 size: 16 residues. V was clipped by 2 bases and J by 4 bases, with 15 bases between them. Germline CDR1 and CDR2: SGDLS and YYNGEE. CDR3 sequence reads: CASSVTSDSPTGELFF. CDR3 sequence (DNA): TGTGCCAGCAGCGTCACATCGGACAGTCCCACCGGGGAGCTGTTTTTT.

The V and J genes are TRBV15 and TRBJ1-5; 8 bases are shared with TRBD1. J gave up 3 bases and V 4 bases, and 8 bases lay outside the gene matches. CDR1 is LNHNV and CDR2 is YYDKDF in the germline V gene (reference sequence). This CDR3 contains 16 residues. The CDR3 DNA follows: TGTGCCACCAGCACCCGGACAGGGCACCTCAATCAGCCCCAGCATTTT. Its translation: CATSTRTGHLNQPQHF.

The V and J genes are TRBV6-5 and TRBJ2-7; 7 nucleotides match TRBD1. The CDR3 is 15 residues long. The V gene end was trimmed by 2 bases and the J gene end by 2 bases; junction bases not matched to a gene: 6. Germline values: CDR1 MNHEY, CDR2 SVGAGI. CDR3 sequence: CASSYTTGNPYEQYF. CDR3 nucleotide sequence: TGTGCCAGCAGTTACACGACAGGGAATCCCTACGAGCAGTACTTC.

The chain carries TRBV28 and TRBJ2-7; TRBD2 agrees at 15 bases. V shed 3 bases, J shed 6 bases, and the junction held 6 bases outside the gene matches. Germline V gene sequence: CDR1 MDHEN, CDR2 SYDVKM. The CDR3 sequence is 16 residues long. CDR3 sequence: CASSLQGTSGGSEQYF. The CDR3, as DNA: TGTGCCAGCAGTTTGCAGGGGACTAGCGGGGGGAGCGAGCAGTACTTC.